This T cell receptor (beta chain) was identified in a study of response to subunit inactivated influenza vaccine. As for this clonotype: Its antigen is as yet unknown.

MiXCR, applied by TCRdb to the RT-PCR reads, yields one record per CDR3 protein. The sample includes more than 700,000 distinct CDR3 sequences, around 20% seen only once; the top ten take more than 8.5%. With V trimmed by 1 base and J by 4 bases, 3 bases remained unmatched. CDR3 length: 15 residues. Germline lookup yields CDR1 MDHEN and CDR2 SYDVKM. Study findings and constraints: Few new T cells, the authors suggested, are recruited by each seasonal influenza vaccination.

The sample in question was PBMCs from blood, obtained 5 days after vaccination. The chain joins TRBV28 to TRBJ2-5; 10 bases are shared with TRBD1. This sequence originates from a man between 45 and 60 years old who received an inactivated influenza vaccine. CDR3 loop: CASSLSRDRGETQYF. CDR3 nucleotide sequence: TGTGCCAGCAGTTTATCTCGGGACAGGGGAGAGACCCAGTACTTC.